This T cell receptor (beta chain) was recorded in a study of T cell responses to AZD1222 COVID-19 vaccine (dated by TCRdb to the early 2020s). Some background on the complete study: Because spike-specific TCR depth and breadth did not differ between the two schedules, AZD1222 recipients who got a second dose at roughly 4 weeks were pooled with those who got a second dose at roughly 12 weeks. Trial participants were enrolled by age into subgroups of 18-55, 56-69 and 70-plus years, and around 140, 26 and 57 TCR-sequenced participants, respectively, were included in these subgroups. TCR sequencing was performed for 230 to 250 trial participants, of whom around 200 were given two doses of AZD1222 and roughly 25 were given two doses of MenACWY control vaccine.

Broad study findings and their caveats: In the small 56-69-year group, the increase in depth fell short of significance, most likely because of low power. Most participants were white British and females outnumbered males, and the authors suggested that clonal diversity may have been underestimated. A significant rise in spike-specific TCR breadth and depth was observed after two AZD1222 doses relative to day 0 and relative to MenACWY recipients. Reportedly, close to half of the unique spike-specific TCRs recognized epitopes lying outside the regions that are mutated in the B.1.351 and B.1.1.7 variants. CD4 TCRs associated with the vaccine covered the entire spike protein, and the dominant responses were in regions 160-218 and 743-854. No day 14 peak-response samples were available, so repertoires were characterized only after the peak T cell response. Only six AZD1222 recipients were SARS-CoV-2 seropositive at baseline, limiting conclusions about previously exposed vaccinees.

In light of the paper, this sample's time point label describes: baseline before first vaccination. Vaccinee samples were obtained from the UK trials COV001 and COV002, which included a single-blind randomized controlled phase 2/3 trial of AZD1222 (ChAdOx1 nCoV-19) in healthy adults. For TCRbeta chain sequencing, PBMC samples from trial participants were taken at day 0 and at day 28 after the second dose. The CDR3 regions of human TCRbeta chains were subjected to immunosequencing. As for how the authors treated the data: Repertoire TCRs were matched against a reference library of SARS-CoV-2-specific TCRs generated with the MIRA antigen-specificity platform. Breadth was defined as the fraction of unique TCRs that were SARS-CoV-2-associated, and depth was defined as the fraction of total T cells that were SARS-CoV-2-associated. Each spike-specific TCR was assigned to its reactive spike region and to a CD4 or CD8 class using the MIRA data. Log10-transformed breadth and depth values were compared by one-way ANOVA with Sidak's multiple comparisons tests. This is the immuneACCESS table as TCRdb keeps it, with only in-frame sequences that have V and J called. A part of the clones is gone; compared with another copy, unresolved V genes explain less than half, and the rest is unexplained. From that table come the V and J calls and clone size; the DNA was used to work out D and trimming. The sample contains roughly 67,000 clones, more than 70% of them found a single time. Jointly, the top ten make up about 20% of the sample.

Inclusive of the bounding cysteine and phenylalanine, the CDR3 is 17 residues long. Of the read, only the CDR3 DNA is kept; its 51 bases are in frame from base 1. The V end loses 4 bases and the J end loses 0 bases, and a stretch of 18 bases separates them. CDR1 SGHRS and CDR2 YFSETQ are derived from the germline V gene. A word on this clone: The antigen it recognizes is unknown. Within one base of it there is no much larger clone, and no base qualities were kept.

The sequencing used peripheral blood, collected on day 0 of AZD1222 vaccination. The sequence came from an adult in good health. The V and J segments used are TRBV5-1 and TRBJ2-3; the best D guess is TRBD2, with 6 bases matching. The CDR3 reads as follows: CASSPGGARGSTDTQYF. The nucleotide sequence reads TGCGCCAGCAGCCCGGGCGGGGCGCGAGGCAGCACAGATACGCAGTATTTT.